The T cell receptor beta chain under discussion was sequenced for a study of regulatory T cells in long-lasting Graves disease. Time point noted: newly diagnosed GD, antithyroid drugs for less than 3 months. From PBMCs, RNA was extracted and then used to make the TCR library. EDTA tubes held roughly 9 milliliters of peripheral blood from each patient. This clonotype was counted ten times or more. Germline-derived CDR1 and CDR2 are SEHNR and FQNEAQ (reference sequence). V dropped 5 bases and J dropped 1 base, with 16 bases sitting between them. This CDR3 comprises 16 residues. Arm-PCR of CDR3 regions and iRepertoire HTBI primers were the basis on which TCR beta libraries were built. TCRdb re-called the multiplex PCR reads through MiXCR, storing one row per CDR3 protein. This table has about 450,000 distinct CDR3 sequences, 12% to 15% appearing once. The same sample was also used in a study of T cells in Graves' hyperthyroidism and ophthalmopathy. This second report adds: Blood also carried most thyroid clonotypes expanded above 0.001. Ophthalmopathy was identified by the model a median approximately six months ahead of onset.

The chain uses TRBV7-9 and TRBJ2-3; possibly TRBD1 or TRBD2 for D (5 bases each). This sample comprised peripheral blood mononuclear cells (PBMCs), obtained at new diagnosis, from a patient treated with antithyroid drugs. The source is a woman aged 50 to 60 with Graves disease. Here the CDR3 reads CASSPGRPRGTDTQYF. The CDR3 DNA is TGTGCCAGCAGCCCGGGACGCCCTCGCGGCACAGATACGCAGTATTTT.